The 14 T cell receptor beta chains below come from one sample, sequenced in a study of shared T cell receptors in the human thymus. Method: immunoSEQ multiplex PCR; TCRdb's copy keeps in-frame clones and lacks some. The repertoire consists of 700,000 to 750,000 clones, with 70% to 90% occurring once and the leading ten covering more than 0.008%. In addition, the sample was reused for a study of human thymus T cells.

Sequences were obtained from thymocytes. These receptors were obtained from a girl under three years old with a congenital heart defect.

The rearrangement uses TRBV5-1 and TRBJ2-2; D is possibly TRBD1 (6 bases). Germline CDR1 is SGHRS and CDR2 is YFSETQ. This CDR3 is 16 amino acids long. The germline V and J ends were trimmed by 2 bases and 0 bases, with 11 bases remaining between them. The chain's CDR3 is CASSFHRVSNTGELFF. Written as DNA, the CDR3 is TGCGCCAGCAGCTTCCACAGGGTCTCGAACACCGGGGAGCTGTTTTTT.

J is TRBJ2-2 and V is TRBV6-4; D uncertain. In germline, CDR1 is MRHNA, CDR2 SNTAGT. Deletions cut 8 bases from V and 0 bases from J, with 4 bases between. CDR3 size: 12 residues. CDR3 loop: CASSANTGELFF. The CDR3 nucleotides are TGTGCCAGCTCAGCGAACACCGGGGAGCTGTTTTTT.

The chain has TRBV6-1 and TRBJ2-2; weak D call: TRBD2 (5 bases). The germline V gene has CDR1 MNHNS and CDR2 SASEGT. The ends were cut back, 6 bases at V and 7 bases at J, with 18 bases in the middle. This CDR3 spans 15 amino acids. CDR3 residues: CASRKSNLRGGELFF. CDR3 coding DNA: TGTGCCAGCAGGAAATCCAATCTCCGGGGCGGGGAGCTGTTTTTT.

The rearrangement uses TRBV27 and TRBJ2-1; 12 bases match TRBD2. The ends lost 4 bases at V and 5 bases at J; junction bases unmatched: 9. CDR3 length equals 17 residues. In germline, CDR1 is MNHEY, CDR2 SMNVEV (reference sequence). The CDR3 DNA sequence: TGTGCCAGCAGTTGGGGAACTAGCGGGGGGCTTCACAATGAGCAGTTCTTC. Encoded protein: CASSWGTSGGLHNEQFF.

This chain links TRBV6-8 with TRBJ2-7; 9 nucleotides agree with TRBD1. This CDR3 has 15 amino acids. J was trimmed by 6 bases and V by 3 bases; bases with no gene match: 9. Germline CDR1 MNHGY, CDR2 SAAAGT. The DNA of the CDR3 is TGTGCCAGCAGTTATCCCTCCGGACAGGGGCGCGAGCAGTACTTC. Translation gives CASSYPSGQGREQYF.

This clone was recorded a few times. The rearrangement links TRBV29-1 to TRBJ2-7; 9 nucleotides agree with TRBD1. After removal of 4 bases from V and 3 bases from J, the junction contained 19 bases not matched to a gene. This CDR3 has 18 residues. Germline lookup yields CDR1 SQVTM and CDR2 ANQGSEA. This chain's CDR3 is CSVVFPGTGNRLVYEQYF. As DNA, the CDR3 is TGCAGCGTTGTTTTCCCCGGGACAGGGAATCGTTTGGTCTACGAGCAGTACTTC.

This clone was seen more than once but under ten times. The gene calls are TRBV4-1 and TRBJ1-4; TRBD1 matches at 7 bases. Germline V lookup: CDR1 MGHRA, CDR2 YSYEKL. The CDR3 runs 18 residues. With V trimmed by 2 bases and J by 8 bases, 17 bases remained unmatched. This CDR3 is CASSQSPSRQGENEKLFF. In DNA, the CDR3 is TGCGCCAGCAGCCAAAGCCCTTCTAGACAGGGTGAAAACGAAAAACTGTTTTTT.

V usage is TRBV7-9 and J usage is TRBJ1-1, with no clear D. The CDR3 has 13 residues. Trimming took off 5 bases at V and 2 bases at J, with 9 bases between the two ends. The germline gives CDR1 SEHNR, CDR2 FQNEAQ (reference sequence). The CDR3 nucleotides read TGTGCCAGCAGCCCAACAGTTAACACTGAAGCTTTCTTT. It codes for CASSPTVNTEAFF. The whole variable domain, filled in from reference TRBV7-9 and TRBJ1-1, reads DTGVSQNPRHKITKRGQNVTFRCDPISEHNRLYWYRQTLGQGPEFLTYFQNEAQLEKSRLLSDRFSAERPKGSFSTLEIQRTEQGDSAMYLCASSPTVNTEAFFGQGTRLTVV.

The chain has TRBV6-1 and TRBJ1-2; a weak D match, TRBD1 (6 bases). CDR1 MNHNS and CDR2 SASEGT come from the germline V gene. The CDR3 is 17 amino acids. V was shortened by 2 bases and J by 8 bases, with 24 bases between the two germline ends. CDR3 sequence: CASSEPLCLGGAGGYTF. Here the CDR3 DNA reads TGTGCCAGCAGTGAACCCCTATGCCTGGGGGGGGCCGGAGGCTACACCTTC.

This chain connects TRBV5-1 to TRBJ1-2; D unclear. Germline-derived CDR1 and CDR2 are SGHRS and YFSETQ. V lost 0 bases and J lost 2, with 11 bases in between. This CDR3 comprises 15 residues. CDR3 coding DNA: TGCGCCAGCAGCTTGGAACCGGGGAGGAACTATGGCTACACCTTC. Its protein product is CASSLEPGRNYGYTF.

The CDR3 nucleotides are TGTGCCAGCAGCCAGGGGGACAGGGCGGGGGAGCAGTACTTC. It encodes CASSQGDRAGEQYF. This chain joins TRBV5-4 and TRBJ2-7; TRBD1 matches 9 bases. The germline V gene encodes CDR1 SGHNT and CDR2 YYREEE (reference sequence). This CDR3 comprises 14 residues. V lost 4 bases to trimming and J lost 7 bases; unmatched junction nucleotides: 9.

This clone was seen once. This chain uses TRBV10-1 with TRBJ2-2; D not resolved. CDR3 length: 12 residues. Trimming stripped 5 bases from V and 1 base from J, with 2 bases between. Per germline, CDR1 WNHNN and CDR2 SYGVQD (reference sequence). CDR3 sequence reads: CASSLNTGELFF. CDR3 coding DNA: TGCGCCAGCAGTCTGAACACCGGGGAGCTGTTTTTT.

The chain is built from TRBV7-6 and TRBJ1-6; D may be TRBD1 (5 bases). Germline loops: CDR1 SGHVS, CDR2 FNYEAQ. Between the trimmed V and J ends, which lost 5 bases and 7 bases, there was a span of 15 bases. The CDR3 contains 15 residues. The DNA for the CDR3 is TGTGCCAGCAGCCCTAGGAGGGGCCCAAATTCACCCCTCCACTTT. This sequence encodes CASSPRRGPNSPLHF.

This chain joins TRBV19 and TRBJ1-2; no firm D call. The CDR3 sequence is 8 residues long. Germline assignment: CDR1 LNHDA and CDR2 SQIVND (reference sequence). CDR3 in amino acids: CGSGGYTF. The CDR3 DNA sequence: TGTGGCTCTGGCGGCTACACCTTC.